Sequencing of this TCR beta chain was carried out in a study of blood T cell repertoires in COVID-19. As for the study in general: The cDNA or gDNA used as material had been derived from T cells, B-cell-depleted T cells, or PBMCs.

In the authors' methods: Counts of nucleated cells, estimated from reference gene primer amplification, were obtained. This table comes from immunoSEQ multiplex PCR, and its TCRdb copy is limited to in-frame clones, with some not included. Clone size and V and J calls were adopted from that table, with D and trimming inferred from the DNA. Here the sample spans about 230,000 clones, 85% to 90% being singletons. Germline CDR1 KGHSH, CDR2 LQKENI. The CDR3 totals 17 residues. The trim removed 4 bases at V and 9 bases at J, leaving 15 bases unmatched. Sample: peripheral blood. The clonotype comes from a middle-aged man with COVID-19, enrolled during active disease. The rearrangement joins TRBV18 to TRBJ1-6; 7 bases agree with TRBD1. The chain's CDR3 is CASSQQPQGVGASPLHF. Here the CDR3 DNA reads TGTGCCAGCTCACAACAACCGCAGGGGGTGGGCGCTTCACCCCTCCACTTT.